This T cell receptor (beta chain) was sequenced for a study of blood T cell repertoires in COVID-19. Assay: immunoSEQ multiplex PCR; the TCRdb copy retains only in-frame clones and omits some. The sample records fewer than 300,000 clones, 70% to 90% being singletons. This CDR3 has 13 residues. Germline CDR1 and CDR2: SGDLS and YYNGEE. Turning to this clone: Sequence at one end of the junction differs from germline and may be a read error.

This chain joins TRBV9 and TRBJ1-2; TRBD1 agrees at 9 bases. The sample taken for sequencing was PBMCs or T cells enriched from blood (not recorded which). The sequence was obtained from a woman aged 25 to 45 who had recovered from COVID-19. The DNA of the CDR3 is TGTGCCAGCAGCGTATTTTATAGGGGACAGGGACCGTTC. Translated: CASSVFYRGQGPF. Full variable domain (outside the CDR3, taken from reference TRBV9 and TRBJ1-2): DSGVTQTPKHLITATGQRVTLRCSPRSGDLSVYWYQQSLDQGLQFLIQYYNGEERAKGNILERFSAQQFPDLHSELNLSSLELGDSALYFCASSVFYRGQGPFGSGTRLTVV.